The sequence of this TCR beta chain was determined in a study of beta chain features in type 1 diabetes. General study results and limits: The naive, central memory and Treg TCRB repertoires showed an apparent similarity that was greater among patients than among healthy donors.

What was sequenced were expressed TCRB transcripts, since all of the isolated RNA had been reverse transcribed. About 3.4 million reads per sample on average were obtained from naive, central memory and regulatory T cell samples. The assay was immunoSEQ multiplex PCR, and TCRdb's table has in-frame clones only and misses some. The table includes some 300,000 clones, around 7.8% detected once. V trimming: 3 bases; J trimming: 5 bases; junction bases outside the gene matches: 11. Per germline, CDR1 SGHTA and CDR2 FQGTGA. The CDR3 totals 16 residues. Sorting that relied on CD45RO/CCR7/CD25/CD127/CD95/CD27 yielded CD4+ naive, central memory, regulatory and stem cell-like memory cells. Purity exceeding 98% was reached by all sorted populations. This clone was picked up a small number of times. The antigen remains undetermined.

The J gene is TRBJ2-5, the V gene TRBV7-3; 8 positions match TRBD1. This clonotype was sampled from a woman between 18 and 29 years old in good health. Sample: central memory CD4+ T cells from blood. CDR3 bases: TGTGCCAGCAGCTTCTCCGGCAGGGGGCTAGGGGAGACCCAGTACTTC. It encodes CASSFSGRGLGETQYF.